Listed below are T cell receptor beta chains from one sample, sequenced in a study of regulatory T cells in long-lasting Graves disease. TCRdb reanalysed the multiplex PCR reads using MiXCR and keeps one entry per CDR3 protein. This sample carries roughly 500,000 distinct CDR3 sequences, roughly 12% of them seen once, and the ten largest clones take roughly a tenth. These same data were also listed under a study on T cells in Graves' hyperthyroidism and ophthalmopathy.

The sequencing here drew on peripheral blood mononuclear cells (PBMCs), taken at new diagnosis, from a patient treated with antithyroid drugs. These TCRs come from a man aged 30-40 years with Graves disease. Each CDR3 is given without its conserved first and last residue.

j_call v_call cdr3_aa
TRBJ2-1 TRBV11-3 ASSSSRSREQDEQF
TRBJ1-2 TRBV19 ASKTIRYAGYT
TRBJ1-5 TRBV25-1 ASSEDLLQPQH
TRBJ2-1 TRBV7-2 ASSPTGTRSYNEQF
TRBJ1-5 TRBV18 ASSPMPRDAQH
TRBJ1-2 TRBV10-3 ASLDRSDGYT
TRBJ1-1 TRBV7-9 ASSPPGANTEAF
TRBJ2-1 TRBV6-2/TRBV6-3 ASSPGLGTGQF
TRBJ2-1 TRBV20-1 SARERSSYNEQF
TRBJ2-1 TRBV9 ASTRDSLASGEQF
TRBJ2-7 TRBV29-1 SVALSALAGTYEQY
TRBJ2-3 TRBV5-1 ASSYWSSTDTQY
TRBJ2-5 TRBV20-1 SAFLAGPGMETQY
TRBJ2-5 TRBV2 ASSTGTQY
TRBJ2-7 TRBV5-1 ASSLGEWPYEQY
TRBJ2-1 TRBV2 ASSEFGLNNEQF
TRBJ2-7 TRBV19 ASSFVAGGPGEQY
TRBJ2-4 TRBV10-2 ASRETVKNIQY
TRBJ2-1 TRBV7-9 ASNPVTPHSYNEQF
TRBJ1-2 TRBV12-3/TRBV12-4 ASLSGGDYGYT
TRBJ2-2 TRBV24-1 ATSDFRDRPTGELF
TRBJ2-3 TRBV7-8 ASSLTTGGSTDTQY
TRBJ2-3 TRBV3-1 ASSQAGGGDTQY
TRBJ2-5 TRBV12-3/TRBV12-4 ASGTRGTGGKETQY
TRBJ2-4 TRBV14 ASPREGRAKNIQY
TRBJ2-1 TRBV9 ASNPGSESYNEQF
TRBJ2-7 TRBV10-3 ATISGRAYEQY
TRBJ2-7 TRBV14 ASSAHRGLVYEQY
TRBJ2-2 TRBV6-2/TRBV6-3 ASSYRPQGPTNTGELF
TRBJ1-2 TRBV12-5 ASGLVPDRADYGYT
TRBJ2-2 TRBV6-9 ASSYVPGLAGSGELF
TRBJ2-2 TRBV6-1 ASAPGQDTGELF
TRBJ2-3 TRBV11-2 VSSSSTVTDTQY
TRBJ2-5 TRBV28 ASSLRRGGYRETQY
TRBJ2-1 TRBV9 ASSVGTSNLLLQF
TRBJ1-1 TRBV5-1 ASSFSGQWNTEAF
TRBJ2-7 TRBV19 ASSPRGREGYEQY
TRBJ2-7 TRBV30 AWSMFGGHMGEQY
TRBJ2-2 TRBV11-3 ASSSRFGELF
TRBJ2-7 TRBV2 ATGVWDSDYEQY
TRBJ2-7 TRBV18 ASSPHYEQY
TRBJ1-1 TRBV5-5 ASSSPGQIGSEAF
TRBJ2-1 TRBV24-1 ATSAWTGSLGEQF
TRBJ2-6 TRBV27 ASSLKGLGANVLT
TRBJ2-7 TRBV27 ASKTGGAGGPEQY
TRBJ2-2 TRBV20-1 SASTGQELF
TRBJ2-5 TRBV10-1 ASTEGTGAVETQY
TRBJ2-2 TRBV29-1 SALREAGLSSGELF